The clone carrying this T cell receptor (beta chain) was observed a handful of times. Its antigen remains unknown. 5'RACE with constant-segment primers built TCRalpha and TCRbeta cDNA libraries with UMIs. TCRdb passed the 5' RACE reads through MiXCR, listing each CDR3 protein once. The repertoire includes over 35,000 distinct CDR3 sequences, roughly 9% of them detected once, and approximately 12% sits in the top ten. Looked up from germline, CDR1 is SGDLS and CDR2 is YYNGEE. This CDR3 is built from 16 residues. V was trimmed by 5 bases and J by 0 bases, leaving 15 bases between them. This entry belongs to a study of T-cell memory formation after mild COVID-19. Study-wide points: Memory sampled before infection contained some responding clones, suggesting cross-reactive memory joined. Contracting CD4+ clones sat mainly in CM and EM; CD8+ in EMRA.

The chain employs TRBV9 and TRBJ1-3; D ambiguous. Input material: PBMCs or a T cell subset sorted from them (not recorded which). This clonotype was sampled from an adult woman who had mild COVID-19 (a few samples of this study predate the infection). Cell type and time point are not known. The CDR3 DNA sequence: TGTGCCAGCAGACGGGCTGACGTAAGCTCTGGAAACACCATATATTTT. Translation gives CASRRADVSSGNTIYF. The full variable domain, with the rest looked up from reference TRBV9 and TRBJ1-3, is DSGVTQTPKHLITATGQRVTLRCSPRSGDLSVYWYQQSLDQGLQFLIQYYNGEERAKGNILERFSAQQFPDLHSELNLSSLELGDSALYFCASRRADVSSGNTIYFGEGSWLTVV.